This TCR beta chain was captured by sequencing in a study of blood T cell repertoires in COVID-19. Study at large: From the United States, Italy and Spain came samples of acute and convalescent COVID-19. PBMCs, B-cell-depleted T cells, or T cells provided the cDNA or gDNA that made up the material.

In the authors' methods: Reference gene primer amplification gave nucleated cell count estimates. Clones were sequenced by immunoSEQ multiplex PCR, and TCRdb holds only the in-frame ones, with some missing. The V and J calls and the clone size are those of that table, but D and trimming were determined from the DNA. This sample yields about 210,000 clones, of which 80% are seen a single time; 3.5% to 5.5% belongs to the top ten. Germline-derived CDR1 and CDR2 are KGHSH and LQKENI. The CDR3 is 15 amino acids. Trimming took 2 bases from V and 5 from J; bases not matched to a gene: 5. Individuals drawn from approximately 26 US areas were about 18 to 100 years old.

V usage is TRBV18 and J usage is TRBJ1-4, with 7 positions matching TRBD1. This receptor was taken from a man aged 25-45 years with acute COVID-19. The sequenced material came from PBMCs or T cells enriched from blood (not recorded which). CDR3 bases: TGTGCCAGCTCACCAGAACAGGGGAGGAATGAAAAACTGTTTTTT. Translation: CASSPEQGRNEKLFF. Full variable domain (remainder filled in from reference TRBV18 and TRBJ1-4): NAGVMQNPRHLVRRRGQEARLRCSPMKGHSHVYWYRQLPEEGLKFMVYLQKENIIDESGMPKERFSAEFPKEGPSILRIQQVVRGDSAAYFCASSPEQGRNEKLFFGSGTQLSVL.